The 15 T cell receptor beta chains given below trace back to one sample, sequenced in a study of CD8+CD57+ T cells in acquired aplastic anemia. The TCR beta profiling, which covered VDJ combination and CDR3 sequence, was carried out using genomic DNA as the template. TCRdb ran MiXCR on the reads and lists one entry per CDR3 protein. The sample has around 220,000 distinct CDR3 sequences, around 49% seen once. Before being chosen for sequencing, patients had shown CD8+CD57+ cell expansion by flow cytometry. Sequenced input: sorted CD4+, CD8+, or CD8+CD57+ T cells (not recorded which) from PBMCs. Receptor source: a human donor with aplastic anemia.

Comment on this clonotype: Given a much more abundant clone one base away, this may be a read error. The chain is built from TRBV9 and TRBJ1-6, with D possibly matching TRBD1 (6 bases). The CDR3 consists of 16 residues. Looked up from germline, CDR1 is SGDLS and CDR2 is YYNGEE. CDR3 region: CASSPSGQRFNSPLRF. The DNA of the CDR3 is TGTGCCAGCAGCCCTTCCGGACAGCGTTTTAATTCACCCCTCCGCTTT.

This clonotype was seen ten or more times. The genes are TRBV19 and TRBJ1-6, with unresolved D. V was pared by 7 bases and J by 7 bases, with 17 bases between. The CDR3 runs to 15 residues. CDR1 is LNHDA, CDR2 SQIVND, per germline (reference sequence). The CDR3 DNA is TGTGCCAGTATTGCCGGTAGTAGCGCAAATTCACCCCTCCACTTT. The encoded protein is CASIAGSSANSPLHF.

V gene TRBV7-9 combines with J gene TRBJ2-7; D gene ambiguous. The CDR3 is 13 residues long. Germline lookup yields CDR1 SEHNR and CDR2 FQNEAQ (reference sequence). V was pared by 3 bases and J by 2 bases, with 8 bases between. As DNA, the CDR3 is TGTGCCAGCAGCTTTGGGCGCACCTACGAGCAGTACTTC. Protein product: CASSFGRTYEQYF. Full variable domain (outside the CDR3, taken from reference TRBV7-9 and TRBJ2-7): DTGVSQNPRHKITKRGQNVTFRCDPISEHNRLYWYRQTLGQGPEFLTYFQNEAQLEKSRLLSDRFSAERPKGSFSTLEIQRTEQGDSAMYLCASSFGRTYEQYFGPGTRLTVT.

This clonotype was found many times. The chain recombines TRBV15 with TRBJ2-1, with 9 bases lining up with TRBD2. Germline V gene lookup returns CDR1 LNHNV and CDR2 YYDKDF (reference sequence). The CDR3 consists of 17 residues. V was clipped by 0 bases and J by 5 bases; unmatched bases: 8. DNA for the CDR3: TGTGCCACCAGCAGAGATTGGGGTAGCGGGGGCCACAATGAGCAGTTCTTC. This translates into CATSRDWGSGGHNEQFF.

The chain recombines TRBV7-2 with TRBJ2-1, with D unclear. The germline gives CDR1 SGHTA, CDR2 FQGNSA. The CDR3 loop spans 14 amino acids. Between the trimmed V and J ends, which lost 3 bases and 8 bases, there was a span of 14 bases. The CDR3 DNA sequence: TGTGCCAGCAGCTTGGCCACTCGTATAGATGAGCAGTTCTTC. It translates to CASSLATRIDEQFF.

This clonotype was counted ten times or more. The CDR3 DNA is TGTGCCAGCAGTTTTGCGGACAGTCGAAACACCATATATTTT. Translation gives CASSFADSRNTIYF. The chain carries TRBV12-3 or TRBV12-4 and TRBJ1-3; possible D gene TRBD1, 6 bases. The CDR3 spans 14 residues. Deletions cut 3 bases from V and 5 bases from J, with 11 bases between.

This clonotype was detected only once. The V and J genes are TRBV5-1 and TRBJ2-5; TRBD1 matches at 8 bases. This CDR3 is 16 amino acids long. From germline, CDR1 is SGHRS and CDR2 YFSETQ. V was pared by 4 bases and J by 5 bases, with 13 bases of the junction left unmatched. This CDR3 reads CASSLSGTGMGETQYF. CDR3 sequence (DNA): TGCGCCAGCAGCCTGTCCGGGACAGGTATGGGGGAGACCCAGTACTTC.

The V and J genes are TRBV4-3 and TRBJ1-1, with D tentatively TRBD1 (5 bases). The length of the CDR3 is 16 residues. Germline-derived CDR1 and CDR2 are LGHNA and YSLEER. Trimming cost V 8 bases and J 7 bases, with 26 bases left between them. The CDR3 coding sequence is TGCGCCAGCCGAACCCGGGACGGAACCTCGGAGGGTGAAGCTTTCTTT. Translation gives CASRTRDGTSEGEAFF.

This clonotype was recorded at least ten times. V is TRBV3-1 and J is TRBJ2-7; 10 nucleotides agree with TRBD1. Germline V gene lookup returns CDR1 LGHDT and CDR2 YNNKEL (reference sequence). CDR3 length: 16 amino acids. The trim removed 2 bases at V and 6 bases at J, leaving 10 bases unmatched. The CDR3 sequence: CASSQRVGTGVAEQYF. As DNA, the CDR3 is TGTGCCAGCAGCCAACGAGTAGGGACAGGGGTGGCCGAGCAGTACTTC.

The sample holds many counts of this clonotype. V and J are TRBV3-1 and TRBJ2-5, with TRBD1 as a possible D gene (6 bases). The CDR3 extends over 14 amino acids. Germline V gene sequence: CDR1 LGHDT, CDR2 YNNKEL (reference sequence). Trimming removed 3 bases at V and 2 bases at J, with 10 bases between. The CDR3 bases are TGTGCCAGCAGCCATCCGGGACAACAAGAGACCCAGTACTTC. It is translated as CASSHPGQQETQYF.

J is TRBJ1-2 and V is TRBV7-8; D unclear. V lost 2 bases to trimming and J lost 3 bases, with 16 bases between them. CDR3 length: 16 residues. Germline CDR1 reads SGHVS; CDR2 reads FQNEAQ. The CDR3 DNA reads as TGTGCCAGCAGCTTACTGAGTGGTCCATCCTACTATGGCTACACCTTC. This gives the protein CASSLLSGPSYYGYTF.

This rearrangement joins TRBV19 to TRBJ1-2; D ambiguous. Germline assignment: CDR1 LNHDA and CDR2 SQIVND (reference sequence). The CDR3 is 12 residues long. V was trimmed by 5 bases and J by 3 bases, leaving 7 bases between them. The CDR3 region has the DNA TGTGCCAGTAGTCTCGCATACTATGGCTACACCTTC. This codes for CASSLAYYGYTF.

This clonotype was seen repeatedly, ten times or more. This chain uses TRBV15 with TRBJ1-3; D call uncertain. This CDR3 is built from 16 residues. V gave up 0 bases and J gave up 0 bases, with 9 bases separating them. Germline V gene lookup returns CDR1 LNHNV and CDR2 YYDKDF (reference sequence). The CDR3 DNA sequence: TGTGCCACCAGCAGAGATCAGGCTCACTCTGGAAACACCATATATTTT. It yields the protein CATSRDQAHSGNTIYF.

The chain couples TRBV11-3 to TRBJ1-1; tentative D call: TRBD1 (5 bases). The CDR3 contains 14 residues. V shed 7 bases and J shed 1 base, with 13 bases lying between them. CDR1 and CDR2 (germline): SGHNT, YENEEA. CDR3 DNA sequence: TGTGCCAGCATGTGCAGGGCCTGGAACACTGAAGCTTTCTTT. Translation gives CASMCRAWNTEAFF.

At least ten counts were recorded for this clonotype. The chain recombines TRBV5-1 with TRBJ2-2, with D hard to call. The germline V gene encodes CDR1 SGHRS and CDR2 YFSETQ. This CDR3 is 15 amino acids long. V was trimmed by 5 bases and J by 0 bases, leaving 11 bases between them. CDR3 bases: TGCGCCAGCAGGGACCGACCAACGAACACCGGGGAGCTGTTTTTT. This sequence encodes CASRDRPTNTGELFF. Using reference TRBV5-1 and TRBJ2-2 for the parts outside the CDR3, the full variable domain is KAGVTQTPRYLIKTRGQQVTLSCSPISGHRSVSWYQQTPGQGLQFLFEYFSETQRNKGNFPGRFSGRQFSNSRSEMNVSTLELGDSALYLCASRDRPTNTGELFFGEGSRLTVL.